The 27 T cell receptor beta chains in this list originate from one sample, sequenced in a study of T cells in localized non-small cell lung cancer. Libraries were prepared by immunoSEQ multiplex PCR; TCRdb keeps only in-frame clonotypes and omits some of them. In the table there are 30,000 to 40,000 clones, approximately 80% of which are singletons. The source material was peripheral blood, sampled before any cancer treatment. These receptors all come from a male donor aged 60 or older with stage III squamous cell lung carcinoma.

V usage is TRBV5-6 and J usage is TRBJ2-5, with 12 bases that match TRBD2. V shed 4 bases and J 5 bases; nucleotides not matched to a gene: 9. The CDR3 spans 16 residues. Germline CDR1 SGHDT, CDR2 YYEEEE. The CDR3 protein is CASSKGLAGTGETQYF. CDR3 coding DNA: TGTGCCAGCAGCAAGGGACTAGCGGGTACGGGTGAGACCCAGTACTTC. The full variable domain, its missing parts supplied by reference TRBV5-6 and TRBJ2-5, is DAGVTQSPTHLIKTRGQQVTLRCSPKSGHDTVSWYQQALGQGPQFIFQYYEEEERQRGNFPDRFSGHQFPNYSSELNVNALLLGDSALYLCASSKGLAGTGETQYFGPGTRLLVL.

This clone was observed a few times. This chain uses TRBV2 with TRBJ2-7, with a possible D match to TRBD2 (6 bases). The CDR3 is made up of 16 amino acids. Trimming shortened V by 5 bases and J by 5 bases, and 22 bases separated the two germline ends. Germline CDR1 is SNHLY and CDR2 is FYNNEI. The CDR3 region has the DNA TGTGCCAGCAGTAAAGAGGGACTGAGCCTCAACGACGAGCAGTACTTC. Protein: CASSKEGLSLNDEQYF. Based on the CDR3 plus reference TRBV2 and TRBJ2-7, the full variable domain is EPEVTQTPSHQVTQMGQEVILRCVPISNHLYFYWYRQILGQKVEFLVSFYNNEISEKSEIFDDQFSVERPDGSNFTLKIRSTKLEDSAMYFCASSKEGLSLNDEQYFGPGTRLTVT.

V and J are TRBV7-2 and TRBJ1-5; maybe TRBD1 (6 bases). Trimming removed 1 base at V and 9 bases at J, with 13 bases between. The CDR3 sequence is 14 residues long. Germline-derived CDR1 and CDR2 are SGHTA and FQGNSA. This CDR3 reads CASSLEGGQGPQHF. In DNA form, the CDR3 reads TGTGCCAGCAGCTTAGAGGGGGGCCAGGGGCCCCAGCATTTT.

The chain joins TRBV7-7 to TRBJ2-2; TRBD1 aligns across 8 bases. This CDR3 comprises 16 residues. Germline values: CDR1 SSHAT, CDR2 FNYEAQ (reference sequence). V shed 1 base and J 6 bases; nucleotides not matched to a gene: 7. The CDR3 nucleotides are TGTGCCAGCAGCTTAGGTGGAGGACAGGGCCCCGGGGAGCTGTTTTTT. This gives the protein CASSLGGGQGPGELFF. The full variable domain, in which reference TRBV7-7 and TRBJ2-2 provide the parts outside the CDR3, is GAGVSQSPRYKVTKRGQDVTLRCDPISSHATLYWYQQALGQGPEFLTYFNYEAQPDKSGLPSDRFSAERPEGSISTLTIQRTEQRDSAMYRCASSLGGGQGPGELFFGEGSRLTVL.

This clone came up once. The chain combines TRBV19 with TRBJ1-2, with TRBD1 identical over 9 bases. The length of the CDR3 is 14 residues. The trim removed 7 bases at V and 3 bases at J, leaving 6 bases unmatched. Looked up from germline, CDR1 is LNHDA and CDR2 is SQIVND (reference sequence). Here the CDR3 DNA reads TGTGCCAGTATGGGAACAGGGGGCGACTATGGCTACACCTTC. Amino acids: CASMGTGGDYGYTF.

The CDR3 spells CASSIDNRAYQPQHF. CDR3 nucleotides: TGTGCCAGTAGTATAGATAATAGGGCCTATCAGCCCCAGCATTTT. The gene calls are TRBV19 and TRBJ1-5, with no clear D. V was cut by 0 bases and J by 5 bases, with 11 bases left in between. This CDR3 region has 15 residues. Germline V gives CDR1 LNHDA, CDR2 SQIVND (reference sequence). The variable domain in full, completed from reference TRBV19 and TRBJ1-5, reads DGGITQSPKYLFRKEGQNVTLSCEQNLNHDAMYWYRQDPGQGLRLIYYSQIVNDFQKGDIAEGYSVSREKKESFPLTVTSAQKNPTAFYLCASSIDNRAYQPQHFGDGTRLSIL.

The rearrangement joins TRBV6-1 to TRBJ1-3; D gene ambiguous. V was pared by 1 base and J by 4 bases, with 8 bases between. The germline gives CDR1 MNHNS, CDR2 SASEGT. The length of the CDR3 is 14 residues. CDR3 amino acids: CASSEGFGGNTIYF. CDR3 sequence (DNA): TGTGCCAGCAGTGAAGGGTTCGGCGGAAACACCATATATTTT.

V is TRBV19 and J is TRBJ1-1, with a weak D call TRBD1 (6 bases). Trimming pared 7 bases from V and 3 bases from J, leaving 15 bases between. The germline gives CDR1 LNHDA, CDR2 SQIVND (reference sequence). This CDR3 has 14 amino acids. The CDR3 DNA reads as TGTGCCAGTACCATCGGGGGGCGCGACACTGAAGCTTTCTTT. This sequence encodes CASTIGGRDTEAFF.

The rearrangement links TRBV5-1 to TRBJ2-7; D possibly corresponds to TRBD1 (6 bases). The CDR3 contains 14 residues. CDR1 and CDR2 from the germline V gene are SGHRS and YFSETQ. Deletions cut 4 bases from V and 4 bases from J, with 15 bases between. The CDR3 sequence is CASSQGQRTYEQYF. CDR3 DNA sequence: TGCGCCAGCAGCCAGGGGCAGAGAACTTACGAGCAGTACTTC.

This chain uses TRBV6-5 with TRBJ2-5; 8 nucleotides line up with TRBD1. V shed 5 bases, J shed 2 bases, and the junction held 4 bases outside the gene matches. Germline CDR1 reads MNHEY; CDR2 reads SVGAGI. The CDR3 is 14 amino acids. Here the CDR3 reads CASSPRTGQETQYF. Here the CDR3 DNA reads TGTGCCAGCAGTCCCAGGACAGGGCAAGAGACCCAGTACTTC.

The chain employs TRBV5-1 and TRBJ2-7; perhaps TRBD1 as D (6 bases). With 1 base removed from V and 0 bases from J, the gap between germline ends came to 14 bases. Germline-derived CDR1 and CDR2 are SGHRS and YFSETQ. The CDR3 consists of 16 residues. Here the CDR3 DNA reads TGCGCCAGCAGCTTGTACGGACAGACCGACTCCTACGAGCAGTACTTC. It is translated as CASSLYGQTDSYEQYF. Variable domain in full (rest from reference TRBV5-1 and TRBJ2-7): KAGVTQTPRYLIKTRGQQVTLSCSPISGHRSVSWYQQTPGQGLQFLFEYFSETQRNKGNFPGRFSGRQFSNSRSEMNVSTLELGDSALYLCASSLYGQTDSYEQYFGPGTRLTVT.

The chain couples TRBV2 to TRBJ2-1; 7 nucleotides align to TRBD2. The V gene's germline CDR1 is SNHLY and CDR2 FYNNEI. The CDR3 totals 13 residues. V was clipped by 8 bases and J by 4 bases; unmatched bases: 5. The CDR3 nucleotides are TGTGCCAGCGGGGGGGACCTATACAATGAGCAGTTCTTC. It yields the protein CASGGDLYNEQFF.

This chain connects TRBV30 to TRBJ1-6, with D uncertain. V shed 0 bases and J shed 10 bases, with 16 bases lying between them. The CDR3 sequence is 15 residues long. Germline assignment: CDR1 GTSNPN and CDR2 SVGIG (reference sequence). The CDR3: CAWSVAGATWSPLHF. Here the CDR3 DNA reads TGTGCCTGGAGTGTAGCAGGTGCAACTTGGTCACCCCTCCACTTT.

The rearrangement uses TRBV29-1 and TRBJ1-1, with no clear D. The length of the CDR3 is 11 residues. Per germline, CDR1 SQVTM and CDR2 ANQGSEA. Deletions cut 5 bases from V and 3 bases from J, with 7 bases between. The CDR3, as DNA: TGCAGCGTTTCCCGGGACACTGAAGCTTTCTTT. Its protein is CSVSRDTEAFF.

This clone was detected only once. The V call is TRBV2, the J call TRBJ1-5; 7 bases fit TRBD1. The CDR3 covers 14 residues. Germline loops: CDR1 SNHLY, CDR2 FYNNEI. The trim removed 7 bases at V and 3 bases at J, leaving 6 bases unmatched. The CDR3 here is CASNEGQNNQPQHF. In DNA, the CDR3 is TGTGCCAGCAACGAGGGACAGAACAATCAGCCCCAGCATTTT.

CDR3 bases: TGCGCCAGCCGCGGGGGGACCACGGACGATGAGCAGTTCTTC. Protein: CASRGGTTDDEQFF. This chain links TRBV5-1 with TRBJ2-1, with 8 bases fitting TRBD2. The CDR3 sequence is 14 residues long. The germline V gene encodes CDR1 SGHRS and CDR2 YFSETQ. J gave up 8 bases and V 7 bases, and 11 bases lay outside the gene matches.

V and J are TRBV6-1 and TRBJ2-6; TRBD2 matches at 7 bases. Losses at the gene ends were 0 bases for V and 4 bases for J; bases not matched to a gene: 6. Germline lookup yields CDR1 MNHNS and CDR2 SASEGT. The CDR3 extends over 17 amino acids. In nucleotides, the CDR3 is TGTGCCAGCAGTGAAGCGCAGGGAGGGGACGGGGCCAACGTCCTGACTTTC. Protein sequence: CASSEAQGGDGANVLTF.

This clone was recorded only once. This chain connects TRBV2 to TRBJ2-3, with 9 bases that match TRBD2. The ends lost 3 bases at V and 4 bases at J; junction bases unmatched: 5. The CDR3 length is 15 residues. Germline V lookup: CDR1 SNHLY, CDR2 FYNNEI. The CDR3 nucleotides are TGTGCCAGCAGTGACGGCGGGAGGGAAGCAGATACGCAGTATTTT. Its translation is CASSDGGREADTQYF. Combining the CDR3 with reference TRBV2 and TRBJ2-3 gives the whole variable domain EPEVTQTPSHQVTQMGQEVILRCVPISNHLYFYWYRQILGQKVEFLVSFYNNEISEKSEIFDDQFSVERPDGSNFTLKIRSTKLEDSAMYFCASSDGGREADTQYFGPGTRLTVL.

Only one count was recorded for this clone. V usage is TRBV6-5 and J usage is TRBJ2-2; D is unclear. CDR1 is MNHEY, CDR2 SVGAGI, per germline. The CDR3 is made up of 13 amino acids. The V gene lost 0 bases and the J gene lost 8 bases, with 7 bases spanning the gap. CDR3 DNA sequence: TGTGCCAGCAGTTACTCCGAGGCAGGGGAGCTGTTTTTT. This sequence encodes CASSYSEAGELFF.

V is TRBV18 and J is TRBJ2-3; D not resolved. Germline V gives CDR1 KGHSH, CDR2 LQKENI. The CDR3 runs to 12 residues. V was pared by 3 bases and J by 5 bases, with 6 bases between. The CDR3 bases are TGTGCCAGCTCACCGGGTCTAGATACGCAGTATTTT. The encoded protein is CASSPGLDTQYF. Filled out from reference TRBV18 and TRBJ2-3, the complete variable domain reads NAGVMQNPRHLVRRRGQEARLRCSPMKGHSHVYWYRQLPEEGLKFMVYLQKENIIDESGMPKERFSAEFPKEGPSILRIQQVVRGDSAAYFCASSPGLDTQYFGPGTRLTVL.

This clone was counted between two and nine times. This rearrangement joins TRBV5-6 to TRBJ1-5; 8 nucleotides match TRBD1. CDR1 SGHDT and CDR2 YYEEEE come from the germline V gene. The CDR3 sequence is 15 residues long. Trimming at V came to 4 bases and at J to 5 bases, leaving 8 bases not matched to a gene. CDR3 amino acids: CASSLGQGRDQPQHF. CDR3 in DNA: TGTGCCAGCAGCCTAGGACAGGGACGGGATCAGCCCCAGCATTTT.

This sequence joins TRBV11-3 and TRBJ2-2, with TRBD2 as a possible D gene (6 bases). The germline V gene encodes CDR1 SGHNT and CDR2 YENEEA. The CDR3 loop spans 15 amino acids. V was cut by 5 bases and J by 1 base, with 11 bases left in between. This CDR3 reads CASSPGVGNTGELFF. DNA of the CDR3: TGTGCCAGCAGCCCGGGGGTGGGGAACACCGGGGAGCTGTTTTTT.

The gene calls are TRBV5-4 and TRBJ2-3; D gene ambiguous. The CDR3 runs 16 residues. CDR1 and CDR2 from the germline V gene are SGHNT and YYREEE (reference sequence). The V and J ends lost 1 base and 0 bases respectively, with 12 bases between them. The CDR3 is CASSLIRVGSTDTQYF. CDR3 in DNA: TGTGCCAGCAGCTTGATCAGAGTAGGAAGCACAGATACGCAGTATTTT.

This rearrangement joins TRBV27 to TRBJ1-5, with 11 bases aligning to TRBD1. V trimming: 5 bases; J trimming: 5 bases; junction bases outside the gene matches: 5. Per the germline V gene, CDR1 is MNHEY and CDR2 is SMNVEV (reference sequence). This CDR3 has 15 amino acids. CDR3 sequence (DNA): TGTGCCAGCAGTCTAGGGACAGGGGGAGATCAGCCCCAGCATTTT. It codes for CASSLGTGGDQPQHF.

This chain connects TRBV6-5 to TRBJ1-4, with unresolved D. This CDR3 is 13 amino acids long. The germline CDR1 and CDR2 sequences are MNHEY and SVGAGI. The V end was cut by 2 bases, the J end by 11 bases, with 12 bases between. This CDR3 reads CASSYPEGGKLFF. In nucleotides, the CDR3 is TGTGCCAGCAGTTACCCCGAGGGCGGCAAACTGTTTTTT.

The J gene is TRBJ1-4, the V gene TRBV10-3; possible D gene TRBD1, 5 bases. Germline lookup yields CDR1 ENHRY and CDR2 SYGVKD. The CDR3 consists of 17 residues. V lost 0 bases to trimming and J lost 4 bases, with 15 bases between them. CDR3 region: CAISESEDRHFNEKLFF. The CDR3, as DNA: TGTGCCATCAGTGAGTCGGAAGACAGACACTTTAATGAAAAACTGTTTTTT.

The chain has TRBV7-9 and TRBJ1-1, with D possibly TRBD1 on 5 matching bases. V lost 2 bases to trimming and J lost 5 bases, with 12 bases between them. Germline lookup yields CDR1 SEHNR and CDR2 FQNEAQ (reference sequence). CDR3 size: 14 residues. The CDR3 DNA is TGTGCCAGCAGCTTAACGGGGGGAGGAACTGAAGCTTTCTTT. Protein: CASSLTGGGTEAFF.